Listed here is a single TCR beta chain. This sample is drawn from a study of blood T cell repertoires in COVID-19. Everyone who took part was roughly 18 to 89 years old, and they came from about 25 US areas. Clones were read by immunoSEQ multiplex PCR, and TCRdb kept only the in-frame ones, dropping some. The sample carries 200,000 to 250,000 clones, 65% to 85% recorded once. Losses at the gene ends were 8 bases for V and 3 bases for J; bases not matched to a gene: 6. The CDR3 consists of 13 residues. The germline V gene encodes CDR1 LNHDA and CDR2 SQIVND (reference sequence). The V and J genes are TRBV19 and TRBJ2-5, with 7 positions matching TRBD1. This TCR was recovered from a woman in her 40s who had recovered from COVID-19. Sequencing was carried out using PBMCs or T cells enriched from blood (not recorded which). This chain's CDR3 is CASQKGTEETQYF. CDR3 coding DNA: TGTGCCAGTCAAAAAGGGACAGAAGAGACCCAGTACTTC.